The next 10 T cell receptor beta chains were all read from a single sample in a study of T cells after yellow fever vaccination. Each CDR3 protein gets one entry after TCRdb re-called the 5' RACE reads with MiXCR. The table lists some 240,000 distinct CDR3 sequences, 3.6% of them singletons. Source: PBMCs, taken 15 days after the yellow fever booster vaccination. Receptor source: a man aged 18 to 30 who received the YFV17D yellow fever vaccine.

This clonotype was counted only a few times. Here the CDR3 DNA reads TGTGCCAGCAGCGAGGACTCTAGCGGGGGCACAGATACGCAGTATTTT. As protein: CASSEDSSGGTDTQYF. The chain couples TRBV7-3 to TRBJ2-3; 9 bases are shared with TRBD2. The J segment lost 1 base and the V segment lost 5 bases, leaving 7 bases of the junction unmatched. Germline CDR1 and CDR2: SGHTA and FQGTGA. The CDR3 extends over 16 amino acids.

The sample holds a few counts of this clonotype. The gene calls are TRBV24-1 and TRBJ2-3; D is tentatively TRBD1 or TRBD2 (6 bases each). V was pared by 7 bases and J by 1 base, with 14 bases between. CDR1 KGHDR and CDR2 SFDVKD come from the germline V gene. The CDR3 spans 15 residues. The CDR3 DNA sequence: TGTGCCACCAGGGGGGGCACGGTGGGCACAGATACGCAGTATTTT. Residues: CATRGGTVGTDTQYF.

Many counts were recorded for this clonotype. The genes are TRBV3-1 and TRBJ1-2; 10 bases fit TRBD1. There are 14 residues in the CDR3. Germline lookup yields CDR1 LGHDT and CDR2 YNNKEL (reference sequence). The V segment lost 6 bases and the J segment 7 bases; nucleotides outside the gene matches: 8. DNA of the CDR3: TGTGCCAGCAGTCCGGGACAGGGGTTCGGTGGCTACACCTTC. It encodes CASSPGQGFGGYTF.

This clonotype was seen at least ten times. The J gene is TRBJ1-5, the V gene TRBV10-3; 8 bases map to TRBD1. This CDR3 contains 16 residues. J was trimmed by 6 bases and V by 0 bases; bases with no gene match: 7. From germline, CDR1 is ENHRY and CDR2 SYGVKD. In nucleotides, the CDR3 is TGTGCCATCAGTGAGTCGACAGGGGAGGGGGGTCAGCCCCAGCATTTT. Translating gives CAISESTGEGGQPQHF.

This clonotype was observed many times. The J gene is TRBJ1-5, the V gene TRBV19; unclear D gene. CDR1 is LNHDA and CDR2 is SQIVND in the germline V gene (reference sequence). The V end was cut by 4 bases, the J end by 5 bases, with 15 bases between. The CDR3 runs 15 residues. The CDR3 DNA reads TGTGCCAGTAGTACGACACTGCAAAACGATCAGCCCCAGCATTTT. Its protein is CASSTTLQNDQPQHF.

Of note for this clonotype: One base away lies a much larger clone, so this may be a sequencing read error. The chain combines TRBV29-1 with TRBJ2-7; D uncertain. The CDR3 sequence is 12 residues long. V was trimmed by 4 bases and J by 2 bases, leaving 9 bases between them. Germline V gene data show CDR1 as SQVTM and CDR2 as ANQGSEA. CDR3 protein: CSVVSEAYEQYV. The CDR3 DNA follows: TGCAGCGTTGTTTCAGAAGCCTACGAGCAGTACGTC.

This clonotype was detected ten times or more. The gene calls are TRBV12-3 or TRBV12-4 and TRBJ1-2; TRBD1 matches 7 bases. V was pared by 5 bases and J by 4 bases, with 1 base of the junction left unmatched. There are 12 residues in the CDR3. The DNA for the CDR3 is TGTGCCAGCAGTGGGACAGCCTATGGCTACACCTTC. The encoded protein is CASSGTAYGYTF.

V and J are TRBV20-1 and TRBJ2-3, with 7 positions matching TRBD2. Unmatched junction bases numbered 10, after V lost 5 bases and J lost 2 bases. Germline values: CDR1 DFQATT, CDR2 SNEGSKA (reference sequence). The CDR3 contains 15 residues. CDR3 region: CSARYCLAATDTQYF. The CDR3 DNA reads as TGCAGTGCTCGTTATTGCCTAGCGGCCACAGATACGCAGTATTTT.

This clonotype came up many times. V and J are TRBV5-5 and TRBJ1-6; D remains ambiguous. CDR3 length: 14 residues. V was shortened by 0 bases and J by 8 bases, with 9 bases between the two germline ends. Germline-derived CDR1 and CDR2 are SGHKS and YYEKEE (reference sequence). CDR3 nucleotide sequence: TGTGCCAGCAGCTTGGTAGGTGTGGATTCACCCCTCCACTTT. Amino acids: CASSLVGVDSPLHF.

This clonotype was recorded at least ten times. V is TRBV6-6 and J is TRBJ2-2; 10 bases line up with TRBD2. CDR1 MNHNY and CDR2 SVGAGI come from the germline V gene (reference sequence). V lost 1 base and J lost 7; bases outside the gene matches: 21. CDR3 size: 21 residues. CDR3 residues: CASSYLFGQMSGGASNGELFF. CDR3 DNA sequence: TGTGCCAGCAGTTACTTGTTCGGACAGATGAGCGGGGGGGCCTCGAACGGGGAGCTGTTTTTT.